A single sample is the source of the 29 T cell receptor beta chains below, sequenced in a study of cytomegalovirus exposure and HLA in healthy donors. Both 60 Vbeta primers and 13 Jbeta primers went into the PCR. The protocol was immunoSEQ multiplex PCR, while the TCRdb copy is restricted to in-frame clones and leaves out a portion. The repertoire holds 90,000 to 100,000 clones, with under 85% as singletons. The sample taken for sequencing was PBMCs. These receptor sequences come from a woman aged 40-49 years in good health and CMV-seronegative.

This clone was seen just once. The chain couples TRBV15 to TRBJ2-4, with TRBD2 matching over 15 bases. After removal of 6 bases from V and 2 bases from J, the junction contained 11 bases not matched to a gene. Germline V gives CDR1 LNHNV, CDR2 YYDKDF (reference sequence). CDR3 length equals 19 residues. The CDR3 DNA sequence: TGTGCCACCAGTTTCGGACTAGCGGGAGGGCCGACGACCAAAAACATTCAGTACTTC. Protein: CATSFGLAGGPTTKNIQYF.

Comments on this clone: Other DNA sequences in the same sample also yield this CDR3. V gene TRBV9 combines with J gene TRBJ2-5; no clear D. Trimming stripped 3 bases from V and 2 bases from J, with 2 bases between. The CDR3 totals 11 residues. Germline CDR1 SGDLS, CDR2 YYNGEE. The CDR3 DNA is TGTGCCAGCAGCGCGCAAGAGACCCAGTACTTC. Its translation is CASSAQETQYF.

This rearrangement joins TRBV19 to TRBJ1-3, with TRBD1 matching over 7 bases. The CDR3 is 17 amino acids. V lost 2 bases and J lost 1; bases outside the gene matches: 8. Germline V gene data show CDR1 as LNHDA and CDR2 as SQIVND (reference sequence). The CDR3 loop is CASSITGALVSGNTIYF. Written as DNA, the CDR3 is TGTGCCAGTAGTATAACAGGGGCACTTGTGTCTGGAAACACCATATATTTT.

This clone was detected only once. CDR3 amino acids: CASSKSDREESYEQYF. CDR3 coding DNA: TGTGCCAGCAGCAAATCGGACAGGGAGGAATCCTACGAGCAGTACTTC. The chain couples TRBV21-1 to TRBJ2-7; the DNA was not compared with TRBD1, the D call given in the table. TRBV21-1 represents a pseudogene. The CDR3 spans 16 residues.

This sequence joins TRBV9 and TRBJ1-4, with D unresolved. Germline V gene data show CDR1 as SGDLS and CDR2 as YYNGEE. This CDR3 has 15 residues. Between the trimmed V and J ends, which lost 3 bases and 5 bases, there was a span of 14 bases. CDR3 DNA sequence: TGTGCCAGCAGCGCATCTTCAGACAAAAATGAAAAACTGTTTTTT. As protein: CASSASSDKNEKLFF.

The V gene is TRBV2, the J gene TRBJ1-4; D not certain. Germline V gene lookup returns CDR1 SNHLY and CDR2 FYNNEI. The CDR3 is 13 amino acids. Between the trimmed V and J ends, which lost 8 bases and 11 bases, there was a span of 18 bases. The CDR3 region has the DNA TGTGCCAGCTTGGAACCAACGAGGGCTAAACTGTTTTTT. This gives the protein CASLEPTRAKLFF.

V and J are TRBV15 and TRBJ2-7; 10 bases match TRBD2. Germline V lookup: CDR1 LNHNV, CDR2 YYDKDF (reference sequence). The CDR3 covers 15 residues. The trim removed 1 base at V and 0 bases at J, leaving 0 bases unmatched. In DNA form, the CDR3 reads TGTGCCACCAGCAGAGCTAGCGGGAGCTCCTACGAGCAGTACTTC. This encodes CATSRASGSSYEQYF.

The gene calls are TRBV27 and TRBJ2-5; a possible D gene is TRBD2 (6 bases). Trimming left V 1 base short and J 5 bases short, with 11 bases between. This CDR3 has 14 residues. Germline V CDR1 and CDR2: MNHEY, SMNVEV (reference sequence). The CDR3 region is CASSLYPGAETQYF. In nucleotides, the CDR3 is TGTGCCAGCAGTTTATATCCGGGAGCGGAGACCCAGTACTTC.

The CDR3 DNA is TGTGCCAGCCTGGGGCTAGCGGGAGGTGAGCAGTTCTTC. Translation gives CASLGLAGGEQFF. This sequence joins TRBV7-9 and TRBJ2-1, with 11 positions matching TRBD2. This CDR3 spans 13 amino acids. Unmatched junction bases numbered 6, after V lost 8 bases and J lost 9 bases. In germline, CDR1 is SEHNR, CDR2 FQNEAQ (reference sequence).

V is TRBV7-7 and J is TRBJ2-1, with TRBD2 matching over 11 bases. The junction had 7 bases not matched to a gene; V was cut back by 6 bases and J by 3 bases. This CDR3 is 16 amino acids long. Germline-derived CDR1 and CDR2 are SSHAT and FNYEAQ (reference sequence). CDR3 sequence: CASRSTGTSGYNEQFF. Written as DNA, the CDR3 is TGTGCCAGCAGGTCCACCGGGACTAGCGGCTACAATGAGCAGTTCTTC. The whole variable domain, filled in from reference TRBV7-7 and TRBJ2-1, reads GAGVSQSPRYKVTKRGQDVTLRCDPISSHATLYWYQQALGQGPEFLTYFNYEAQPDKSGLPSDRFSAERPEGSISTLTIQRTEQRDSAMYRCASRSTGTSGYNEQFFGPGTRLTVL.

V usage is TRBV5-1 and J usage is TRBJ2-1, with 13 bases aligning to TRBD2. The junction had 10 bases not matched to a gene; V was cut back by 4 bases and J by 0 bases. This CDR3 has 19 residues. The V gene's germline CDR1 is SGHRS and CDR2 YFSETQ. CDR3 protein: CASSPWTSGRVSSYNEQFF. The CDR3 DNA sequence: TGCGCCAGCAGCCCGTGGACTAGCGGGAGAGTGAGCTCCTACAATGAGCAGTTCTTC.

This clone has only a few counts. V usage is TRBV30 and J usage is TRBJ1-5; D perhaps matches TRBD1 (5 bases). This CDR3 spans 15 amino acids. Trimming took 5 bases from V and 7 from J, leaving 21 bases between them. CDR1 is GTSNPN, CDR2 SVGIG, per germline (reference sequence). CDR3 amino acids: CAWGAEGLRGQPQHF. CDR3 in DNA: TGTGCCTGGGGGGCGGAGGGTTTGAGGGGCCAGCCCCAGCATTTT.

The genes are TRBV6-6 and TRBJ2-2; 7 bases fit TRBD1. Germline V gene sequence: CDR1 MNHNY, CDR2 SVGAGI (reference sequence). Unmatched junction bases numbered 10, after V lost 8 bases and J lost 7 bases. This CDR3 contains 14 residues. CDR3 region: CASGETGSGGELFF. In DNA form, the CDR3 reads TGTGCCAGCGGCGAGACAGGGTCGGGCGGGGAGCTGTTTTTT.

This clone was seen only once. The chain uses TRBV19 and TRBJ2-3; D is possibly TRBD1 (6 bases). The CDR3 spans 13 residues. In germline, CDR1 is LNHDA, CDR2 SQIVND (reference sequence). Trimming cost V 5 bases and J 1 base, with 7 bases left between them. This CDR3 is CASSWTGTDTQYF. CDR3 DNA: TGTGCCAGTAGTTGGACAGGCACAGATACGCAGTATTTT.

J is TRBJ1-3 and V is TRBV18; no clear D. V was trimmed by 3 bases and J by 0 bases, leaving 21 bases between them. Germline V CDR1 and CDR2: KGHSH, LQKENI. The CDR3 loop spans 19 amino acids. This CDR3 is CASSPFPSDKTLSGNTIYF. Here the CDR3 DNA reads TGTGCCAGCTCACCCTTTCCCTCCGATAAGACACTCTCTGGAAACACCATATATTTT.

The chain has TRBV10-1 and TRBJ2-5; D ambiguous. The CDR3 contains 12 residues. Between the trimmed V and J ends, which lost 2 bases and 4 bases, there was a span of 5 bases. The germline gives CDR1 WNHNN, CDR2 SYGVQD (reference sequence). The CDR3 DNA follows: TGCGCCAGCAGTGAGAGACTAGAGACCCAGTACTTC. It codes for CASSERLETQYF.

This clone has only one observation. In DNA, the CDR3 is TGTGCCAGCATGAAGCGGGAAGTCAATGAGCAGTTCTTC. Its translation is CASMKREVNEQFF. The chain couples TRBV2 to TRBJ2-1; 7 bases are a match to TRBD2. The CDR3 runs 13 residues. V shed 7 bases and J 6 bases; nucleotides not matched to a gene: 6. Germline-derived CDR1 and CDR2 are SNHLY and FYNNEI.

The chain carries TRBV28 and TRBJ2-5; 8 bases line up with TRBD1. This CDR3 is 18 amino acids long. Germline V CDR1 and CDR2: MDHEN, SYDVKM. V shed 8 bases and J 4 bases; nucleotides not matched to a gene: 21. CDR3 loop: CASLTVVPGGDKGETQYF. CDR3 nucleotide sequence: TGTGCCAGCCTCACTGTAGTTCCAGGGGGCGACAAAGGAGAGACCCAGTACTTC.

This chain joins TRBV7-6 and TRBJ2-3; 12 bases match TRBD2. V dropped 5 bases and J dropped 4; count of bases not matched to a gene: 7. The germline V gene encodes CDR1 SGHVS and CDR2 FNYEAQ. This CDR3 has 16 residues. The chain's CDR3 is CASSPGLAGFPDTQYF. CDR3 coding DNA: TGTGCCAGCAGCCCGGGACTAGCGGGCTTCCCAGATACGCAGTATTTT.

This clone has more than one count but fewer than ten. The V call is TRBV5-1, the J call TRBJ2-2; D is perhaps TRBD2 (6 bases). Deletions cut 0 bases from V and 7 bases from J, with 10 bases between. The CDR3 runs 14 residues. Per germline, CDR1 SGHRS and CDR2 YFSETQ. The CDR3: CASSLGSRDGELFF. As DNA, the CDR3 is TGCGCCAGCAGCTTGGGGTCGCGGGACGGGGAGCTGTTTTTT.

The chain is built from TRBV30 and TRBJ2-1, with D possibly being TRBD2 (5 bases). V was clipped by 0 bases and J by 7 bases, with 16 bases between them. CDR3 length: 15 residues. The germline V gene encodes CDR1 GTSNPN and CDR2 SVGIG (reference sequence). CDR3 residues: CAWSVAVGVRNEQFF. In nucleotides, the CDR3 is TGTGCCTGGAGTGTAGCGGTGGGAGTGAGGAATGAGCAGTTCTTC.

This sequence joins TRBV6-5 and TRBJ2-7; the match to TRBD2 covers 8 bases. The ends lost 7 bases at V and 3 bases at J; junction bases unmatched: 2. The V gene's germline CDR1 is MNHEY and CDR2 SVGAGI. The CDR3 runs to 12 residues. The CDR3 nucleotides are TGTGCCAGCAAGGCGGGAGGCTACGAGCAGTACTTC. This sequence encodes CASKAGGYEQYF.

As DNA, the CDR3 is TGTGCCAGCAGTTTAGTGGGAGAGAGTGGGGCCAACGTCCTGACTTTC. Translating it yields CASSLVGESGANVLTF. V usage is TRBV28 and J usage is TRBJ2-6; possible D gene TRBD2, 5 bases. CDR3 length: 16 residues. V lost 2 bases to trimming and J lost 3 bases, with 11 bases between them. CDR1 and CDR2 (germline): MDHEN, SYDVKM. Filled out from reference TRBV28 and TRBJ2-6, the complete variable domain reads DVKVTQSSRYLVKRTGEKVFLECVQDMDHENMFWYRQDPGLGLRLIYFSYDVKMKEKGDIPEGYSVSREKKERFSLILESASTNQTSMYLCASSLVGESGANVLTFGAGSRLTVL.

The chain links TRBV28 to TRBJ1-5, with a possible D match to TRBD1 (6 bases). The CDR3 spans 14 residues. Looked up from germline, CDR1 is MDHEN and CDR2 is SYDVKM. The V gene lost 2 bases and the J gene lost 2 bases, with 7 bases spanning the gap. CDR3 nucleotides: TGTGCCAGCAGTTTAAGACAGGGCAATCAGCCCCAGCATTTT. It is translated as CASSLRQGNQPQHF.

The chain carries TRBV7-9 and TRBJ1-3, with no clear D. From germline, CDR1 is SEHNR and CDR2 FQNEAQ (reference sequence). This CDR3 contains 17 residues. V lost 5 bases, J lost 0 bases, and 17 bases lay in between. CDR3 residues: CASSLLINQDSGNTIYF. CDR3 bases: TGTGCCAGCAGCCTTTTAATTAATCAGGACTCTGGAAACACCATATATTTT.

The rearrangement uses TRBV6-1 and TRBJ1-2; D is unresolved. The CDR3 is 13 amino acids. V was trimmed by 5 bases and J by 8 bases, leaving 15 bases between them. Germline V gene lookup returns CDR1 MNHNS and CDR2 SASEGT. CDR3 DNA sequence: TGTGCCAGCAGTCCCGCCGGGAACGTCGGCTACACCTTC. Translated, it gives CASSPAGNVGYTF.

This clone was observed a few times. One end of the junction varies from germline; a read error may be responsible. The chain carries TRBV7-7 and TRBJ2-2, with D possibly being TRBD1 (6 bases). This CDR3 has 14 residues. Germline V gene lookup returns CDR1 SSHAT and CDR2 FNYEAQ (reference sequence). CDR3 DNA sequence: TGTGCTAGCAGCGTGCAGGGGTTCACCGGGGAGCTGTTTTTT. It yields the protein CASSVQGFTGELFF.

CDR3: CASSFLDRGAEAFF. The DNA for the CDR3 is TGCGCCAGCAGCTTCTTGGACAGGGGAGCAGAAGCTTTCTTT. The chain couples TRBV5-1 to TRBJ1-1; 9 nucleotides line up with TRBD1. Germline V CDR1 and CDR2: SGHRS, YFSETQ. Unmatched junction bases numbered 7, after V lost 2 bases and J lost 8 bases. The length of the CDR3 is 14 residues.

The V call is TRBV7-9, the J call TRBJ1-4; D might be TRBD1 (6 bases). CDR3 length: 15 residues. In germline, CDR1 is SEHNR, CDR2 FQNEAQ (reference sequence). V was pared by 4 bases and J by 2 bases, with 11 bases between. The CDR3 DNA reads TGTGCCAGCAGCTGGCGGGGGGCGACTAATGAAAAACTGTTTTTT. Residues: CASSWRGATNEKLFF. Full variable domain (remainder filled in from reference TRBV7-9 and TRBJ1-4): DTGVSQNPRHKITKRGQNVTFRCDPISEHNRLYWYRQTLGQGPEFLTYFQNEAQLEKSRLLSDRFSAERPKGSFSTLEIQRTEQGDSAMYLCASSWRGATNEKLFFGSGTQLSVL.